This is a list of T cell receptor beta chains from one sample in a study of blood T cell repertoires in COVID-19. Clones were read by immunoSEQ multiplex PCR, and TCRdb kept only the in-frame ones, dropping some. The sample holds more than 85,000 clones, 70% to 85% seen once. Input material: peripheral blood. The receptors here all came from a man between 60 and 70 years old with acute or convalescent COVID-19. CDR3s include the opening cysteine and the closing phenylalanine or tryptophan. Each record gives: D gene, V gene, J gene, clone size, CDR3 protein, CDR3 DNA. The D gene is left open where the match is weak. Part of the rows lack a size; the others show once, few, many or a class for expanded clones.

>TRBD1|TRBV4-2|TRBJ1-1|-
CASSLQGASEAFF
TGTGCCAGCAGCCTACAGGGGGCGAGTGAAGCTTTCTTT
>-|TRBV28|TRBJ1-1|-
CASRGRGARTEAFF
TGTGCCAGCAGGGGCAGGGGCGCGAGAACTGAAGCTTTCTTT
>TRBD1|TRBV6-5|TRBJ2-3|-
CASRGGPRPTDTQYF
TGTGCCAGCAGAGGGGGCCCGAGGCCCACAGATACGCAGTATTTT
>TRBD1|TRBV19|TRBJ2-5|once
CASRDRGGQETQYF
TGTGCCAGTCGGGACAGGGGGGGACAAGAGACCCAGTACTTC
>-|TRBV5-1|TRBJ1-2|-
CASSSGASINGYTF
TGCGCCAGCAGCTCAGGGGCGAGTATAAATGGCTACACCTTC
>TRBD1|TRBV19|TRBJ1-4|-
CASSSHGTGTNEKLFF
TGTGCCAGTAGTAGTCATGGGACAGGGACTAATGAAAAACTGTTTTTT
>TRBD2|TRBV4-2|TRBJ2-7|few
CASSQVLAGGLYEQYF
TGTGCCAGCAGCCAAGTGCTAGCGGGGGGGCTTTACGAGCAGTACTTC
>-|TRBV2|TRBJ1-2|few
CASSIQGNGYTF
TGTGCCAGCAGTATACAGGGTAATGGCTACACCTTC
>-|TRBV9|TRBJ2-7|few
CASSAETGTGNEQYF
TGTGCCAGCAGCGCTGAAACGGGAACAGGGAACGAGCAGTACTTC
>TRBD2|TRBV7-2|TRBJ2-7|-
CASSSVAGGPYEQYF
TGTGCCAGCAGCTCAGTAGCGGGGGGGCCCTACGAGCAGTACTTC
>-|TRBV11-2|TRBJ2-5|-
CASSPNIVLVTQYF
TGTGCCAGCAGCCCGAACATCGTCCTGGTGACCCAGTACTTC